This TCR beta chain came from a study of memory CD4+ T cells and cytomegalovirus serostatus (dated by TCRdb to between 2019 and 2020). For the wider study: A total of some 33 healthy Belgian adults, of whom 9 were CMV seropositive and about 24 were CMV seronegative, were included in the cohort. To replicate a published TCR-based CMV serostatus classifier, the study sequenced CD4+ memory TCRbeta repertoires from a Belgian cohort whose cytomegalovirus serostatus was known.

General findings and caveats noted by the study authors: A median bootstrapped AUC of 0.95 with a 95% CI of 0.76-1.00 was achieved on the Belgian cohort by the original-framework classifier. Only CD4+CD45RO+ memory cells were sequenced, in contrast to the original study, which included naive and memory CD4+ and CD8+ populations. CMV serostatus prediction reached a median bootstrapped AUC of 0.95 with the original framework and just under 0.93 with a US-trained random forest. Among the 150 or so previously reported CMV-associated TCRbeta sequences, 67 showed up in the CD4+ memory repertoires, with each one found in between one and five individuals. The results were read as suggesting that the CMV-associated TCR signature is, for the most part, present in the CD4+ memory repertoire.

The Quick-DNA Microprep Kit was used to extract genomic DNA from the sorted cells. TCRbeta DNA was amplified with the immunoSEQ hsTCRbeta kit following the manufacturer's protocol. TCRbeta libraries were sequenced on an Illumina MiSeq instrument. For the original study's pipeline: Once out-of-frame sequences had been removed, 2,200,000 or so distinct TCRbeta sequences were left, which works out to an average of around 67,000 per individual. Each individual was scored by the count of 150 or so previously reported CMV-associated TCRbeta sequences and the total productive distinct TCRbeta count. A beta-binomial model was reimplemented in Python, and scikit-learn random forests with default parameters were trained on US cohort data. Classifier performance on the Belgian cohort was reported as the median AUC with percentile confidence intervals calculated over 10,000 bootstrap iterations. Sourced from immuneACCESS, this table was stored by TCRdb with only in-frame sequences that have V and J called. A share of the clones is absent; for the studies checked, an unresolved V gene accounts for under half, and the remainder has no known explanation. V and J calls and clone size come straight from that table; D and trimming were deduced from the DNA. The sample table holds about 62,000 clones, of which about 80% were seen once. The ten top clones hold approximately 4.5% of the sample.

A FACSAria II was used to sort memory CD4+ T cells, defined as single viable CD3+CD4+CD8-CD45RO+ cells. To determine CMV serostatus, a Roche Elecsys assay was used that detects serum IgG against CMV pp150, pp28, p38 and p52. After the samples were thawed, total CD4+ T cells were enriched through positive selection using CD4 magnetic microbeads. The samples came from a separate study whose specific focus was interrogating the CD4+ T cell memory repertoire. Peripheral blood mononuclear cells were isolated and cryopreserved following standard operating procedures; serum was stored at -80 °C. CD3-PerCP (BW264/56), CD4-APC (RPA-T4), CD45RO-PE (UCHT1) and CD8-Pacific Orange (3B5) antibodies were used for staining, and non-viable cells were excluded with Sytox blue. The germline ends are 14 bases apart after V is trimmed by 7 bases and J by 7 bases. From the germline V gene, CDR1 is LGHNT and CDR2 is FRNRAP. The CDR3 covers 13 residues, taking in both the cysteine and the phenylalanine. The sequence is cut down to CDR3 DNA, 39 bases in frame from base 1.

As for this clone: This receptor's antigen is unknown. The sample holds no much larger clone one base away, and base qualities are not on file.

This sequence uses TRBV12-5 and TRBJ1-5; the D gene remains uncertain. The receptor was derived from an adult in good health and CMV-seropositive. The sample comprised memory CD4+ T cells from blood. The bases read TGTGCTAGTGCCCCGGCCTTGATGCAGCCCCAGCATTTT. This codes for CASAPALMQPQHF.